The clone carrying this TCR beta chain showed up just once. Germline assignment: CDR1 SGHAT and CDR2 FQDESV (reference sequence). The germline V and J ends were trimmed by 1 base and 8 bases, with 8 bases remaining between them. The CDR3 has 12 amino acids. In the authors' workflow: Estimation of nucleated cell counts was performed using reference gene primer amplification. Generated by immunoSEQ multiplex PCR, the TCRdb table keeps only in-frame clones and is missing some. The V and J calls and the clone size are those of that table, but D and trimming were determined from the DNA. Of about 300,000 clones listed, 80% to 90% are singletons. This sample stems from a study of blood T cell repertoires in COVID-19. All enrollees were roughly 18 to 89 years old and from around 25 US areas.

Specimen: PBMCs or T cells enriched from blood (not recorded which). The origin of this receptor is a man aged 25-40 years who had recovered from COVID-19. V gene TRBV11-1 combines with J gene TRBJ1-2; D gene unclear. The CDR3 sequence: CASSLGENGYTF. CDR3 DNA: TGTGCCAGCAGCTTAGGGGAGAACGGCTACACCTTC.